The 6 T cell receptor beta chains below come from one sample, sequenced in a study of T cell clones after liver transplantation. Sequenced by immunoSEQ multiplex PCR; TCRdb stores in-frame clones only, minus some. The sample shows 45,000 to 60,000 clones, roughly 83% of them seen only once. Sequenced here: CD4+ T cells from blood, sampled before liver transplant. These receptors were obtained from a human donor who received a liver transplant.

The V gene is TRBV11-3, the J gene TRBJ2-2; no reliable D call. Per the germline V gene, CDR1 is SGHNT and CDR2 is YENEEA. With 0 bases removed from V and 0 bases from J, the gap between germline ends came to 11 bases. CDR3 size: 17 residues. In DNA form, the CDR3 reads TGTGCCAGCAGCTTAGATGGCTCCGAAGCGAACACCGGGGAGCTGTTTTTT. Translating it yields CASSLDGSEANTGELFF.

This sequence joins TRBV6-1 and TRBJ1-2; no clear D. This CDR3 is 14 amino acids long. The ends were cut back, 5 bases at V and 4 bases at J, with 14 bases in the middle. Germline CDR1 MNHNS, CDR2 SASEGT. The CDR3 sequence is CASSSNSGFYGYTF. As DNA, the CDR3 is TGTGCCAGCAGTTCCAACTCGGGGTTCTATGGCTACACCTTC.

This chain connects TRBV19 to TRBJ2-2; maybe TRBD1 (6 bases). Germline CDR1 and CDR2: LNHDA and SQIVND (reference sequence). The CDR3 length is 14 residues. Trimming stripped 6 bases from V and 6 bases from J, with 14 bases between. The CDR3 loop is CASSPIQGAGELFF. CDR3 nucleotide sequence: TGTGCCAGTAGCCCCATACAGGGCGCCGGGGAGCTGTTTTTT.

This clone was detected only once. The chain recombines TRBV27 with TRBJ2-7, with 7 bases lining up with TRBD1. V lost 5 bases and J lost 9; bases outside the gene matches: 7. This CDR3 contains 12 residues. Germline V CDR1 and CDR2: MNHEY, SMNVEV (reference sequence). The CDR3 loop reads CASSPHRDRQYF. The CDR3 DNA reads as TGTGCCAGCAGTCCTCACCGGGACAGGCAGTACTTC.

This clone was recorded once. The gene calls are TRBV4-1 and TRBJ2-7; TRBD1 might be the D (6 bases). This CDR3 region has 15 residues. CDR1 is MGHRA and CDR2 is YSYEKL in the germline V gene. The V end lost 4 bases, the J end lost 1 base, and 14 bases lay between the germline ends. CDR3 residues: CASSPTFDRSYEQYF. CDR3 in DNA: TGCGCCAGCAGCCCCACATTCGACAGGTCCTACGAGCAGTACTTC.

The chain uses TRBV25-1 and TRBJ2-7; a weak D match, TRBD1 (6 bases). The CDR3 is 15 residues long. Trimming cost V 6 bases and J 7 bases, with 22 bases left between them. From germline, CDR1 is MGHDK and CDR2 SYGVNS. The CDR3, as DNA: TGTGCCAGCAGGGGAACGGCAGGGGTGGTTTGGGAGCAGTACTTC. The encoded protein is CASRGTAGVVWEQYF.